The sequence of this T cell receptor (beta chain) was determined in a study of shared clonotypes between healthy human individuals. Terminally differentiated effector memory CD45RA+ cells were left out of the naive CD8 fraction, which was CD45RO-negative and positively selected for CCR7. Some clones are missing from TCRdb's copy, which holds only in-frame ones; the method was immunoSEQ multiplex PCR. Seen here are more than 2 million clones, over 85% observed once, and the top ten hold around 1.8%. V dropped 3 bases and J dropped 2 bases, with 7 bases sitting between them. The CDR3 runs to 13 residues. Germline V gene lookup returns CDR1 MDHEN and CDR2 SYDVKM.

The chain recombines TRBV28 with TRBJ1-2; D unresolved. This TCR was sampled from a man between 18 and 35 years old in good health. Some clones in this sample may be carry-over from other donors' samples. Sequencing input: naive CD8+ T cells from PBMCs. DNA of the CDR3: TGTGCCAGCAGTTTCCACGCAAACTATGGCTACACCTTC. Encoded protein: CASSFHANYGYTF.